This entry concerns a single T cell receptor beta chain. Antigen specificity is unknown. Each CDR3 protein gets one entry after TCRdb re-called the reads with MiXCR. The table includes about 530,000 distinct CDR3 sequences, about 25% detected once. The V end was cut by 0 bases, the J end by 2 bases, with 9 bases between. Per germline, CDR1 SGHDN and CDR2 FVKESK. The CDR3 is 15 residues long. The sample comes from a study of T cell repertoires in cytomegalovirus infection. Study overall: Signatures in public TCR beta sequences pointed to both CMV infection and matching HLA type. Broader study findings: Dominating the ex vivo response were TCR beta clonotypes that were CMV-specific and HLA-C-restricted. CMV carriers having the relevant HLA were flagged by cumulative public TCR beta family frequency.

Sequencing was performed on PBMCs. This receptor was taken from a human donor in good health (CMV status not recorded). Some clones in this sample may be carry-over from other donors' samples. This chain joins TRBV14 and TRBJ2-3; no reliable D call. The CDR3: CASSQDPILTDTQYF. CDR3 coding DNA: TGTGCCAGCAGCCAAGACCCGATCCTCACAGATACGCAGTATTTT. The full variable domain, with the rest looked up from reference TRBV14 and TRBJ2-3, is EAGVTQFPSHSVIEKGQTVTLRCDPISGHDNLYWYRRVMGKEIKFLLHFVKESKQDESGMPNNRFLAERTGGTYSTLKVQPAELEDSGVYFCASSQDPILTDTQYFGPGTRLTVL.